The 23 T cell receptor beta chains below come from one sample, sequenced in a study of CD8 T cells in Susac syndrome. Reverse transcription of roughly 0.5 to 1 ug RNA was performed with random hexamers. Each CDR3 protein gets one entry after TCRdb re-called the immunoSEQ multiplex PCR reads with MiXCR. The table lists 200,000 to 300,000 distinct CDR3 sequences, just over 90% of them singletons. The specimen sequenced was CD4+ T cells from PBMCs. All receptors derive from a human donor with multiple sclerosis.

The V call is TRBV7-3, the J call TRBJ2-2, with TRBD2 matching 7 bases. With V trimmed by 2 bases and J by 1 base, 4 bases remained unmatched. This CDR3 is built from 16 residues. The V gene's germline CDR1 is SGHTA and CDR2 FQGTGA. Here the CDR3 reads CASSLSPGGNTGELFF. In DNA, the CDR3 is TGTGCCAGCAGCTTATCCCCGGGGGGGAACACCGGGGAGCTGTTTTTT.

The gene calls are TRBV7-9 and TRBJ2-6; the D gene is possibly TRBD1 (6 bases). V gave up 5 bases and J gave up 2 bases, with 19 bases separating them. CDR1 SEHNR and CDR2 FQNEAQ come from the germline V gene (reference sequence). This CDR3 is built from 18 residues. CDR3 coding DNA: TGTGCCAGCAGCCCCCTGACAGGTAGCATTACTGGGGCCAACGTCCTGACTTTC. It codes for CASSPLTGSITGANVLTF. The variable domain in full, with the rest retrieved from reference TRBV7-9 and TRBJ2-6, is DTGVSQNPRHKITKRGQNVTFRCDPISEHNRLYWYRQTLGQGPEFLTYFQNEAQLEKSRLLSDRFSAERPKGSFSTLEIQRTEQGDSAMYLCASSPLTGSITGANVLTFGAGSRLTVL.

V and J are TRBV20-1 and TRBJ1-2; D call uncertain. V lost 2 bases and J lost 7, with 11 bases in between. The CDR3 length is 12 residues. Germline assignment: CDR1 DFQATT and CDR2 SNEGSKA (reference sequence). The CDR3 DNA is TGCAGTGCTAGAACGGTTGGGGTTGGCTACACCTTC. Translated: CSARTVGVGYTF.

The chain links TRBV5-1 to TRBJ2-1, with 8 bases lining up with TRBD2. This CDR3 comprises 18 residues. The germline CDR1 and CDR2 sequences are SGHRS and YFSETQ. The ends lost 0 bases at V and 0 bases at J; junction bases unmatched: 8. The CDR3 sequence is CASSLGRAGGASYNEQFF. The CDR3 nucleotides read TGCGCCAGCAGCTTGGGACGGGCGGGGGGTGCCTCCTACAATGAGCAGTTCTTC.

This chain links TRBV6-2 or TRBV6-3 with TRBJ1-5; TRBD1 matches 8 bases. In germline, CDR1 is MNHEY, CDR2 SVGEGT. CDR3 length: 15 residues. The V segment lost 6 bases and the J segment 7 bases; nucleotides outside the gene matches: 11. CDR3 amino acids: CASREAGTGKQPQHF. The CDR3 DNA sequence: TGTGCCAGCAGGGAGGCCGGGACAGGAAAACAGCCCCAGCATTTT.

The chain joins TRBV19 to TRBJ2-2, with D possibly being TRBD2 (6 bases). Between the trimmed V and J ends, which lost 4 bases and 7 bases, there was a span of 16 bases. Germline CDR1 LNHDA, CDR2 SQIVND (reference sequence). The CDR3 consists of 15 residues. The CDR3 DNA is TGTGCCAGTAGTACTTCCGGGGGATACATCGGGGAGCTGTTTTTT. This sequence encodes CASSTSGGYIGELFF.

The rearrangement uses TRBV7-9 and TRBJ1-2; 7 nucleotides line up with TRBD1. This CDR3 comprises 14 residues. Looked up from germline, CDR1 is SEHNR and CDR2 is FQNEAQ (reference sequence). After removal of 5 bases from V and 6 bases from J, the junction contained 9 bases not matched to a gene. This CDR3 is CASSTEQGSHGYTF. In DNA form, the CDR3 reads TGTGCCAGCAGCACCGAACAGGGGAGCCATGGCTACACCTTC.

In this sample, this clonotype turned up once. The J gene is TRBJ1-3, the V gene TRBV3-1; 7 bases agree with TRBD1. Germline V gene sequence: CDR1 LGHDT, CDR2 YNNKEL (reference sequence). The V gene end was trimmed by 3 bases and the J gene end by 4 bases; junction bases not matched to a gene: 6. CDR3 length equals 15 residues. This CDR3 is CASSQPTGRGNTIYF. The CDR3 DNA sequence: TGTGCCAGCAGCCAGCCGACAGGGAGAGGAAACACCATATATTTT. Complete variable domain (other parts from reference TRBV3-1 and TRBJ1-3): DTAVSQTPKYLVTQMGNDKSIKCEQNLGHDTMYWYKQDSKKFLKIMFSYNNKELIINETVPNRFSPKSPDKAHLNLHINSLELGDSAVYFCASSQPTGRGNTIYFGEGSWLTVV.

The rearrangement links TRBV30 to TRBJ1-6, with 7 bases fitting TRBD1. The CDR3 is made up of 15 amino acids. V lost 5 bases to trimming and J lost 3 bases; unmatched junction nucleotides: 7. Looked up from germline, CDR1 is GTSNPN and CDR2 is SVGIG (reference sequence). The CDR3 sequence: CAWRGQVLYNSPLHF. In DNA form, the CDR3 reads TGTGCCTGGCGCGGACAGGTTCTCTATAATTCACCCCTCCACTTT.

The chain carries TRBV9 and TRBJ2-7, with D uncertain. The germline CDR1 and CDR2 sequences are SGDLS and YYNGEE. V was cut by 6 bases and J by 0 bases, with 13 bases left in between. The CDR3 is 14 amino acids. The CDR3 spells CASISVGPSYEQYV. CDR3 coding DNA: TGTGCCAGCATATCCGTAGGGCCCTCCTACGAGCAGTACGTC.

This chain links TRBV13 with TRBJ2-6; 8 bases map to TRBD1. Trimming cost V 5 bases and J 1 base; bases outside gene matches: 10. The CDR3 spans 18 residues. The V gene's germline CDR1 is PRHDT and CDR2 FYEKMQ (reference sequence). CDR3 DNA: TGTGCCAGCAGCCCTAACAGGGGGATGACGTCTGGGGCCAACGTCCTGACTTTC. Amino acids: CASSPNRGMTSGANVLTF.

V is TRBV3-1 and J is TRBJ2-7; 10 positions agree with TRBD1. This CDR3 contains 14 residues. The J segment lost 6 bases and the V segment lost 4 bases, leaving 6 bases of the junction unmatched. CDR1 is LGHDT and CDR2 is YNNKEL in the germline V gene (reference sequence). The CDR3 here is CASSPGTGALEQYF. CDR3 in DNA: TGTGCCAGCAGCCCCGGGACAGGGGCCCTCGAGCAGTACTTC.

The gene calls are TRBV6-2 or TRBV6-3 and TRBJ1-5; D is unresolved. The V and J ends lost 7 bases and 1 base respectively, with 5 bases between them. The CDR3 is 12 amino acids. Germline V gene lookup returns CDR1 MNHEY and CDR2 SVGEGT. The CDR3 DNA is TGTGCCAGCAAAGAAAGCAATCAGCCCCAGCATTTT. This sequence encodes CASKESNQPQHF.

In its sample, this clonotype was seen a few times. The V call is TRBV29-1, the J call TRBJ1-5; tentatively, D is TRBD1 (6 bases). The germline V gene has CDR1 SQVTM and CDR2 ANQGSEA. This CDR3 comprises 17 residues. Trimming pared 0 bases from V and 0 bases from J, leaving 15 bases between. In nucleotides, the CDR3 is TGCAGCGTTGAAGATCTGGGGGGACATCATAGCAATCAGCCCCAGCATTTT. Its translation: CSVEDLGGHHSNQPQHF.

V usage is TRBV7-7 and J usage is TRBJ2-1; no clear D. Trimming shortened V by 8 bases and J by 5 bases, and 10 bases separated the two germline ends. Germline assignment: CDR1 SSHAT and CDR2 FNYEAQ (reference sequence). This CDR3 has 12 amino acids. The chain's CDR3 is CASSCAHNEQFF. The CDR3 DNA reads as TGTGCCAGCTCCTGCGCTCACAATGAGCAGTTCTTC.

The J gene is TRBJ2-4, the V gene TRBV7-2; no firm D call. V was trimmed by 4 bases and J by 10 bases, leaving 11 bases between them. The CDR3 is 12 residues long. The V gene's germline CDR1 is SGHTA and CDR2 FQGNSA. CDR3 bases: TGTGCCAGCAGCTCCTATCTAAAAATTCAGTACTTC. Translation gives CASSSYLKIQYF. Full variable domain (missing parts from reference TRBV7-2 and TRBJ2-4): GAGVSQSPSNKVTEKGKDVELRCDPISGHTALYWYRQSLGQGLEFLIYFQGNSAPDKSGLPSDRFSAERTGGSVSTLTIQRTQQEDSAVYLCASSSYLKIQYFGAGTRLSVL.

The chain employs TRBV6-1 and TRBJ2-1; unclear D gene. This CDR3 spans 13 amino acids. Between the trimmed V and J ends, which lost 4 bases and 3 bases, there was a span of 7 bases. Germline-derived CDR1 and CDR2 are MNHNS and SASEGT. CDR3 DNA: TGTGCCAGCAGTGGAGTGGGCTACAATGAGCAGTTCTTC. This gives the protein CASSGVGYNEQFF.

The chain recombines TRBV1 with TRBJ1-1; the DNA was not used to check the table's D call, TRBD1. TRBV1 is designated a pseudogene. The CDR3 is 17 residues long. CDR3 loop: CTSSQETGLNGNTEAFF. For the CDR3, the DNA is TGCACCAGCAGCCAAGAGACAGGGTTGAATGGGAACACTGAAGCTTTCTTT.

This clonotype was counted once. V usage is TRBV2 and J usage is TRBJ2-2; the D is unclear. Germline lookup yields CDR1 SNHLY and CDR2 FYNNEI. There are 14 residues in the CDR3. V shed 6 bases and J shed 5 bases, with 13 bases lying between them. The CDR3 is CASRGWASTGELFF. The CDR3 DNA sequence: TGTGCCAGCAGGGGATGGGCTTCTACCGGGGAGCTGTTTTTT. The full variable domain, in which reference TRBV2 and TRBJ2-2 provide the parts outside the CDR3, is EPEVTQTPSHQVTQMGQEVILRCVPISNHLYFYWYRQILGQKVEFLVSFYNNEISEKSEIFDDQFSVERPDGSNFTLKIRSTKLEDSAMYFCASRGWASTGELFFGEGSRLTVL.

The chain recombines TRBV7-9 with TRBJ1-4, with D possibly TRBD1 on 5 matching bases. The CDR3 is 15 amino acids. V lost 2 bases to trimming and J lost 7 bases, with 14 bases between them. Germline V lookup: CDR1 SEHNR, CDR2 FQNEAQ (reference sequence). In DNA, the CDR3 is TGTGCCAGCAGCTTATTGTCCGGGGGGAGTGAAAAACTGTTTTTT. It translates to CASSLLSGGSEKLFF. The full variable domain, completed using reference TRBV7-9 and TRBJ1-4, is DTGVSQNPRHKITKRGQNVTFRCDPISEHNRLYWYRQTLGQGPEFLTYFQNEAQLEKSRLLSDRFSAERPKGSFSTLEIQRTEQGDSAMYLCASSLLSGGSEKLFFGSGTQLSVL.

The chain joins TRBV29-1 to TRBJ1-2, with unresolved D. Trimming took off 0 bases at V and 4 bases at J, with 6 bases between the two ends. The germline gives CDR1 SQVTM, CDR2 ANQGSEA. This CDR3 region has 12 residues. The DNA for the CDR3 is TGCAGCGTTGAAGAAGTGGGCTATGGCTACACCTTC. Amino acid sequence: CSVEEVGYGYTF.

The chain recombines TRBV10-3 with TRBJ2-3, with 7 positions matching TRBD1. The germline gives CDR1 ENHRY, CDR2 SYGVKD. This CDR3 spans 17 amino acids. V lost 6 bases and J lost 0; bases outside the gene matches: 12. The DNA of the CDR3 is TGTGCCATCAGCCCCATTACAACAGGGGATAGCACAGATACGCAGTATTTT. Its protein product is CAISPITTGDSTDTQYF.

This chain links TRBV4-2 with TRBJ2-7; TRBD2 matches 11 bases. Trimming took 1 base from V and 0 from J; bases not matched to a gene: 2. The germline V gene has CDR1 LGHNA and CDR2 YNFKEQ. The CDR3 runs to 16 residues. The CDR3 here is CASSQGLAGSSYEQYV. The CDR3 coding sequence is TGTGCCAGCAGCCAAGGACTAGCGGGGAGCTCCTACGAGCAGTACGTC.